These 20 T cell receptor beta chains originate from one sample sequenced in a study of post-analysis software for immune sequencing data. Each TCR beta cDNA library carried unique molecular identifiers. MiXCR, run by TCRdb on the PCR reads, gives a single entry per CDR3 protein. The data show about 770,000 distinct CDR3 sequences, around 42% seen once. Their antigens are not known. General study points: Five TRBV segments appeared more often in patients than in controls, and TRBV5-6, TRBV5-1 and TRBV20-1 were among these.

The sample was blood. The receptors stem from a girl aged 5 to 17 with multiple sclerosis.

This CDR3 is CAISESLGMPNSPLHF. The CDR3 nucleotides read TGTGCCATCAGTGAGTCGTTGGGCATGCCTAATTCACCCCTCCACTTT. The genes are TRBV10-3 and TRBJ1-6, with D unresolved. V dropped 0 bases and J dropped 6 bases, with 12 bases sitting between them. Germline V CDR1 and CDR2: ENHRY, SYGVKD. The CDR3 totals 16 residues.

This chain uses TRBV6-5 with TRBJ2-1, with no clear D. The CDR3 length is 13 residues. CDR1 MNHEY and CDR2 SVGAGI come from the germline V gene. The ends were cut back, 6 bases at V and 5 bases at J, with 11 bases in the middle. CDR3: CASSPTYDNEQFF. CDR3 coding DNA: TGTGCCAGCAGCCCGACTTACGACAATGAGCAGTTCTTC.

The rearrangement joins TRBV12-3 or TRBV12-4 to TRBJ2-1, with 11 nucleotides matching TRBD2. Unmatched junction bases numbered 9, after V lost 7 bases and J lost 10 bases. There are 14 residues in the CDR3. In DNA, the CDR3 is TGTGCCAGCACCACCCTAGCGGGAGGTCTCGAGCAGTTCTTC. This gives the protein CASTTLAGGLEQFF.

This clonotype turned up a few times. The rearrangement uses TRBV12-5 and TRBJ2-7, with 9 bases lining up with TRBD2. Looked up from germline, CDR1 is LGHNT and CDR2 is FRNRAP. V was pared by 6 bases and J by 6 bases, with 6 bases of the junction left unmatched. The CDR3 runs to 13 residues. The CDR3 DNA reads as TGTGCTAGTGGCCTCGGACTAGCGTCCGAGCAGTACTTC. Residues: CASGLGLASEQYF. Drawing the rest from reference TRBV12-5 and TRBJ2-7, the complete variable domain is DARVTQTPRHKVTEMGQEVTMRCQPILGHNTVFWYRQTMMQGLELLAYFRNRAPLDDSGMPKDRFSAEMPDATLATLKIQPSEPRDSAVYFCASGLGLASEQYFGPGTRLTVT.

CDR3 in amino acids: CASSYSGKSGVVEQFF. CDR3 bases: TGTGCCAGCAGTTACTCGGGTAAGAGCGGGGTTGTTGAGCAGTTCTTC. V and J are TRBV6-5 and TRBJ2-1; 7 positions agree with TRBD2. V lost 0 bases, J lost 9 bases, and 11 bases stayed unmatched. Germline-derived CDR1 and CDR2 are MNHEY and SVGAGI. The CDR3 has 16 amino acids.

The V call is TRBV20-1, the J call TRBJ2-5; possibly TRBD1 or TRBD2 for D (6 bases each). The CDR3 sequence is 10 residues long. V lost 7 bases and J lost 11, with 14 bases in between. The V gene's germline CDR1 is DFQATT and CDR2 SNEGSKA (reference sequence). CDR3 sequence (DNA): TGCAGTGGAGGGGGGAATGAGCAGTACTTC. It is translated as CSGGGNEQYF.

The genes are TRBV4-1 and TRBJ2-1, with 9 bases identical to TRBD1. CDR3 length: 14 amino acids. CDR1 and CDR2 (germline): MGHRA, YSYEKL. J was trimmed by 8 bases and V by 1 base; bases with no gene match: 3. Here the CDR3 reads CASSQGDRVYEQFF. The CDR3, as DNA: TGCGCCAGCAGCCAAGGGGACAGGGTTTATGAGCAGTTCTTC.

The table lists this clonotype with a few counts. The V call is TRBV12-3 or TRBV12-4, the J call TRBJ2-5; tentative D call: TRBD2 (5 bases). The CDR3 loop spans 15 amino acids. The V end was cut by 3 bases, the J end by 2 bases, with 13 bases between. CDR3 DNA sequence: TGTGCCAGCAGTTTGGGAGACTCTCAACAAGAGACCCAGTACTTC. The encoded protein is CASSLGDSQQETQYF.

This chain joins TRBV12-5 and TRBJ2-7; 9 nucleotides line up with TRBD2. Germline CDR1 LGHNT, CDR2 FRNRAP. CDR3 length equals 16 residues. Trimming cost V 3 bases and J 0 bases; bases outside gene matches: 6. This CDR3 is CASGFSPAGGSYEQYF. CDR3 DNA sequence: TGTGCTAGTGGTTTTTCCCCAGCGGGAGGCTCCTACGAGCAGTACTTC.

The V call is TRBV29-1, the J call TRBJ2-5; D is unresolved. Germline CDR1 reads SQVTM; CDR2 reads ANQGSEA. The length of the CDR3 is 12 residues. Trimming cost V 7 bases and J 0 bases, with 9 bases left between them. The CDR3 DNA follows: TGCAGCGCCGGTGGGTACCAAGAGACCCAGTACTTC. Its translation: CSAGGYQETQYF.

This chain links TRBV20-1 with TRBJ2-5; 10 nucleotides line up with TRBD2. The end of the DNA aligns better with TRBJ2-7, so the J call may be wrong. Germline CDR1 and CDR2: DFQATT and SNEGSKA (reference sequence). The CDR3 runs 15 residues. The CDR3: CSANKALAGDYEQYF. CDR3 nucleotides: TGCAGTGCTAATAAAGCCCTAGCGGGAGACTACGAGCAGTACTTC.

The chain recombines TRBV20-1 with TRBJ2-1; 9 bases are shared with TRBD1. Unmatched junction bases numbered 14, after V lost 3 bases and J lost 2 bases. The CDR3 extends over 18 amino acids. The germline V gene has CDR1 DFQATT and CDR2 SNEGSKA (reference sequence). The CDR3 region is CSASETPGQGPTYNEQFF. CDR3 DNA: TGCAGTGCTAGCGAGACCCCGGGACAGGGCCCCACCTACAATGAGCAGTTCTTC.

V gene TRBV28 combines with J gene TRBJ1-6; D is unresolved. V shed 11 bases and J shed 3 bases, with 23 bases lying between them. CDR1 is MDHEN and CDR2 is SYDVKM in the germline V gene. The CDR3 loop spans 17 amino acids. Written as DNA, the CDR3 is TGTGCCTCTCTCGGACGTCCTCAGAAATTCTATAATTCACCCCTCCACTTT. Protein sequence: CASLGRPQKFYNSPLHF. Combining the CDR3 with reference TRBV28 and TRBJ1-6 gives the whole variable domain DVKVTQSSRYLVKRTGEKVFLECVQDMDHENMFWYRQDPGLGLRLIYFSYDVKMKEKGDIPEGYSVSREKKERFSLILESASTNQTSMYLCASLGRPQKFYNSPLHFGNGTRLTVT.

The chain carries TRBV2 and TRBJ2-7; TRBD2 aligns across 7 bases. Germline CDR1 and CDR2: SNHLY and FYNNEI. This CDR3 has 13 amino acids. J gave up 7 bases and V 7 bases, and 10 bases lay outside the gene matches. Written as DNA, the CDR3 is TGTGCCAGCAACCCAGCGGGAATGGGGGAGCAGTACTTC. Its translation: CASNPAGMGEQYF.

The chain has TRBV13 and TRBJ1-1, with TRBD1 matching 7 bases. The CDR3 runs to 12 residues. The germline CDR1 and CDR2 sequences are PRHDT and FYEKMQ (reference sequence). Trimming cost V 2 bases and J 8 bases; bases outside gene matches: 2. CDR3 sequence reads: CASSLRQGEAFF. As DNA, the CDR3 is TGTGCCAGCAGCTTACGACAGGGAGAAGCTTTCTTT.

This clonotype was observed a handful of times. The CDR3 sequence is CASGLSTGSMETQYF. CDR3 sequence (DNA): TGTGCCAGCGGTCTCTCGACGGGAAGCATGGAGACCCAGTACTTC. This sequence joins TRBV7-9 and TRBJ2-7; perhaps TRBD2 as D (5 bases). The J call may be faulty, since TRBJ2-5 better matches the DNA end. CDR1 is SEHNR, CDR2 FQNEAQ, per germline (reference sequence). The CDR3 totals 15 residues.

The CDR3 reads CASSLVFRGNTEAFF. CDR3 bases: TGTGCCAGCAGCTTAGTGTTTCGGGGGAATACTGAAGCTTTCTTT. V gene TRBV7-2 combines with J gene TRBJ1-1; D possibly corresponds to TRBD1 (5 bases). This CDR3 region has 15 residues. V lost 1 base and J 5 bases, leaving 14 bases between the germline ends. Germline loops: CDR1 SGHTA, CDR2 FQGNSA.

The V call is TRBV12-3 or TRBV12-4, the J call TRBJ1-5; unclear D gene. This CDR3 comprises 17 residues. V shed 6 bases and J shed 0 bases, with 18 bases lying between them. CDR3 sequence: CASSTRRKLYSNQPQHF. As DNA, the CDR3 is TGTGCCAGCAGCACGCGACGGAAACTTTATAGCAATCAGCCCCAGCATTTT.

This clonotype was counted only a few times. This chain connects TRBV3-1 to TRBJ1-2; tentatively, D is TRBD1 (6 bases). Trimming took off 4 bases at V and 3 bases at J, with 15 bases between the two ends. Germline V gene lookup returns CDR1 LGHDT and CDR2 YNNKEL (reference sequence). This CDR3 has 15 amino acids. CDR3 sequence reads: CASSPRNRDYYGYTF. The DNA of the CDR3 is TGTGCCAGCAGCCCTCGGAACAGGGACTACTATGGCTACACCTTC.

This chain connects TRBV5-5 to TRBJ2-1, with 7 positions matching TRBD2. V was clipped by 0 bases and J by 7 bases; unmatched bases: 10. CDR3 length: 16 amino acids. Germline loops: CDR1 SGHKS, CDR2 YYEKEE (reference sequence). The CDR3, as DNA: TGTGCCAGCAGCTTGGGCGCCGGACTAGTTGGTAATGAGCAGTTCTTC. It translates to CASSLGAGLVGNEQFF.